This T cell receptor beta chain was documented in a study of cytomegalovirus exposure and HLA in healthy donors. With 60 Vbeta and 13 Jbeta primers, the PCR was carried out. In the authors' workflow: Counted up in a later analysis, unique TCR beta chains came to about 80 million, with around 10 million shared. Profiled with immunoSEQ multiplex PCR; TCRdb holds only in-frame clones, not every one. V and J calls and clone size come straight from that table; D and trimming were deduced from the DNA. The sample contains 150,000 or so clones, 80% of which appear only once. CDR1 is SNHLY and CDR2 is FYNNEI in the germline V gene. With 1 base removed from V and 3 bases from J, the gap between germline ends came to 9 bases. The CDR3 extends over 14 amino acids.

The chain carries TRBV2 and TRBJ2-5, with D hard to call. Sample: PBMCs. This sequence was found in a woman aged 40 to 49 in good health and CMV-seronegative. The CDR3 nucleotides are TGTGCCAGCAGTGAAGTGGGCAGAAAAGAGACCCAGTACTTC. Encoded protein: CASSEVGRKETQYF.